These 20 T cell receptor beta chains originate from one sample sequenced in a study of blood T cell repertoires in COVID-19. TCRdb keeps only in-frame clones here, not all; method: immunoSEQ multiplex PCR. The data hold about 190,000 clones, with nearly 90% observed a single time. The sequenced sample consisted of peripheral blood. The receptors were gathered from a woman between 40 and 55 years old who had recovered from COVID-19.

The sample holds one count of this clone. The chain combines TRBV19 with TRBJ1-5; 8 bases match TRBD1. Trimming took 6 bases from V and 3 from J; bases not matched to a gene: 10. CDR3 size: 16 residues. Looked up from germline, CDR1 is LNHDA and CDR2 is SQIVND (reference sequence). The DNA for the CDR3 is TGTGCCAGTAGGAAAACGAGTCAGGGGGCCAATCAGCCCCAGCATTTT. It specifies CASRKTSQGANQPQHF.

The chain is built from TRBV29-1 and TRBJ1-2; 10 bases agree with TRBD1. The CDR3 contains 13 residues. Germline lookup yields CDR1 SQVTM and CDR2 ANQGSEA. The ends lost 7 bases at V and 5 bases at J; junction bases unmatched: 7. CDR3 residues: CSADPGQGYGYTF. DNA of the CDR3: TGCAGCGCTGACCCGGGACAGGGGTATGGCTACACCTTC.

The chain has TRBV2 and TRBJ1-1; no clear D gene. V was trimmed by 7 bases and J by 10 bases, leaving 16 bases between them. The CDR3 has 12 residues. From germline, CDR1 is SNHLY and CDR2 FYNNEI. This CDR3 reads CASKTALRGAFF. The CDR3 DNA sequence: TGTGCCAGCAAAACAGCCCTCCGTGGAGCTTTCTTT.

This rearrangement joins TRBV19 to TRBJ2-1, with a possible D match to TRBD2 (5 bases). The CDR3 contains 11 residues. Germline-derived CDR1 and CDR2 are LNHDA and SQIVND (reference sequence). The V end was cut by 8 bases, the J end by 7 bases, with 9 bases between. The CDR3 DNA sequence: TGTGCCAGTGGACGGAGGAATGAGCAGTTCTTC. Protein product: CASGRRNEQFF.

The rearrangement uses TRBV15 and TRBJ2-7, with 7 bases aligning to TRBD2. Germline loops: CDR1 LNHNV, CDR2 YYDKDF (reference sequence). The CDR3 has 15 residues. Trimming cost V 0 bases and J 2 bases; bases outside gene matches: 4. In DNA form, the CDR3 reads TGTGCCACCAGCAGAGATAGACTAGCTACCTACGAGCAGTACTTC. Its protein product is CATSRDRLATYEQYF.

The chain couples TRBV28 to TRBJ2-3, with D tentatively TRBD1 (6 bases). The CDR3 runs to 15 residues. Germline CDR1 is MDHEN and CDR2 is SYDVKM. Trimming shortened V by 8 bases and J by 4 bases, and 19 bases separated the two germline ends. CDR3 nucleotide sequence: TGTGCCAGCGGAGTAAATACAGGGACCTCAGATACGCAGTATTTT. It yields the protein CASGVNTGTSDTQYF.

This chain links TRBV6-2 or TRBV6-3 with TRBJ2-1, with 9 positions matching TRBD2. Per the germline V gene, CDR1 is MNHEY and CDR2 is SVGEGT. The V and J ends lost 0 bases and 8 bases, in that order; junction bases with no gene match: 14. This CDR3 has 18 residues. In DNA, the CDR3 is TGTGCCAGCAGTTACTCGAACCCCCGCGGGAGGGCCGGGTATGAGCAGTTCTTC. Translation gives CASSYSNPRGRAGYEQFF.

As DNA, the CDR3 is TGTGCCAGCAGCCCCGACAGGGTCGGCACTGAAGCTTTCTTT. Translated: CASSPDRVGTEAFF. V usage is TRBV7-9 and J usage is TRBJ1-1; 7 positions match TRBD1. Germline trimming cut 5 bases from V and 4 bases from J; bases unmatched to any gene: 7. Germline V gene lookup returns CDR1 SEHNR and CDR2 FQNEAQ (reference sequence). The CDR3 has 14 amino acids. The entire variable domain, with the rest obtained from reference TRBV7-9 and TRBJ1-1, is as follows: DTGVSQNPRHKITKRGQNVTFRCDPISEHNRLYWYRQTLGQGPEFLTYFQNEAQLEKSRLLSDRFSAERPKGSFSTLEIQRTEQGDSAMYLCASSPDRVGTEAFFGQGTRLTVV.

The genes are TRBV6-6 and TRBJ2-1; D unresolved. The CDR3 spans 15 residues. V was trimmed by 2 bases and J by 0 bases, leaving 8 bases between them. Looked up from germline, CDR1 is MNHNY and CDR2 is SVGAGI (reference sequence). DNA for the CDR3: TGTGCCAGCAGTTACGAGCTTAGCTCCTACAATGAGCAGTTCTTC. Residues: CASSYELSSYNEQFF.

Many counts were recorded for this clone. The rearrangement links TRBV9 to TRBJ2-1, with D hard to call. The ends were cut back, 0 bases at V and 8 bases at J, with 12 bases in the middle. Germline loops: CDR1 SGDLS, CDR2 YYNGEE. The CDR3 covers 14 residues. CDR3 sequence reads: CASSVAQIRDEQFF. CDR3 coding DNA: TGTGCCAGCAGCGTAGCACAGATAAGAGATGAGCAGTTCTTC.

V and J are TRBV18 and TRBJ1-1; D unresolved. There are 12 residues in the CDR3. Germline CDR1 KGHSH, CDR2 LQKENI. Trimming removed 8 bases at V and 3 bases at J, with 10 bases between. This CDR3 reads CASNHQDTEAFF. The DNA for the CDR3 is TGTGCCAGCAATCACCAGGACACTGAAGCTTTCTTT.

The V and J genes are TRBV12-3 or TRBV12-4 and TRBJ2-3; D unresolved. Trimming took 10 bases from V and 1 from J, leaving 9 bases between them. This CDR3 has 12 amino acids. CDR3 bases: TGTGCCACCTCTTCCGGCACAGATACGCAGTATTTT. Its translation is CATSSGTDTQYF.

The chain carries TRBV9 and TRBJ2-4; 11 nucleotides agree with TRBD2. The junction had 12 bases not matched to a gene; V was cut back by 5 bases and J by 8 bases. This CDR3 spans 16 amino acids. Germline V gives CDR1 SGDLS, CDR2 YYNGEE. The CDR3 loop is CASSRGTSGEGYIQYF. In DNA, the CDR3 is TGTGCCAGCAGTAGAGGGACTAGCGGTGAGGGGTACATTCAGTACTTC.

This sequence joins TRBV2 and TRBJ1-2; the match to TRBD1 covers 9 bases. This CDR3 is 15 amino acids long. The V segment lost 6 bases and the J segment 7 bases; nucleotides outside the gene matches: 12. Germline V gene sequence: CDR1 SNHLY, CDR2 FYNNEI. The CDR3 region is CASSETFTGGGGYTF. In DNA, the CDR3 is TGTGCCAGCAGCGAGACCTTCACAGGGGGCGGTGGCTACACCTTC.

The V and J genes are TRBV11-2 and TRBJ2-5; possible D gene TRBD2, 6 bases. The CDR3 is made up of 16 amino acids. V shed 3 bases and J shed 9 bases, with 23 bases lying between them. CDR1 is SGHAT and CDR2 is FQNNGV in the germline V gene. The CDR3 nucleotides are TGTGCCAGCAGCTTTATCACGGGAGTCATCCCCGGCTCCCAGTACTTC. Protein: CASSFITGVIPGSQYF.

J is TRBJ1-4 and V is TRBV30; a possible D gene is TRBD1 (5 bases). Looked up from germline, CDR1 is GTSNPN and CDR2 is SVGIG (reference sequence). Trimming cost V 3 bases and J 7 bases, with 18 bases left between them. The CDR3 is made up of 15 amino acids. Written as DNA, the CDR3 is TGTGCCTGGAGAGGAGGGGCAGGCCACGGTGAAAAACTGTTTTTT. Protein: CAWRGGAGHGEKLFF. The entire variable domain, with the rest obtained from reference TRBV30 and TRBJ1-4, is as follows: SQTIHQWPATLVQPVGSPLSLECTVEGTSNPNLYWYRQAAGRGLQLLFYSVGIGQISSEVPQNLSASRPQDRQFILSSKKLLLSDSGFYLCAWRGGAGHGEKLFFGSGTQLSVL.

The chain is built from TRBV5-4 and TRBJ2-1; 7 bases are shared with TRBD2. The CDR3 is 14 residues long. The trim removed 0 bases at V and 10 bases at J, leaving 7 bases unmatched. The germline gives CDR1 SGHNT, CDR2 YYREEE (reference sequence). CDR3 sequence: CASSLEGTTREQFF. As DNA, the CDR3 is TGTGCCAGCAGCTTGGAAGGGACTACACGAGAGCAGTTCTTC.

This rearrangement joins TRBV14 to TRBJ1-4; D unresolved. This CDR3 has 14 residues. The V gene lost 1 base and the J gene lost 4 bases, with 7 bases spanning the gap. The germline V gene has CDR1 SGHDN and CDR2 FVKESK. The DNA of the CDR3 is TGTGCCAGCAGCCAAGGCAGGCTTAATGAAAAACTGTTTTTT. Encoded protein: CASSQGRLNEKLFF. The full variable domain, with the rest looked up from reference TRBV14 and TRBJ1-4, is EAGVTQFPSHSVIEKGQTVTLRCDPISGHDNLYWYRRVMGKEIKFLLHFVKESKQDESGMPNNRFLAERTGGTYSTLKVQPAELEDSGVYFCASSQGRLNEKLFFGSGTQLSVL.

The chain employs TRBV19 and TRBJ1-2; perhaps TRBD1 as D (5 bases). The CDR3 contains 14 residues. V gave up 7 bases and J gave up 3 bases, with 15 bases separating them. In germline, CDR1 is LNHDA, CDR2 SQIVND (reference sequence). The CDR3 sequence: CASISPGEDYGYTF. The CDR3 coding sequence is TGTGCCAGTATATCGCCGGGGGAGGACTATGGCTACACCTTC.

V and J are TRBV2 and TRBJ2-1; 8 bases line up with TRBD1. V lost 6 bases to trimming and J lost 5 bases; unmatched junction nucleotides: 6. This CDR3 has 14 residues. Looked up from germline, CDR1 is SNHLY and CDR2 is FYNNEI. The CDR3 DNA reads as TGTGCCAGCAGGGGGACAGGAGTCAACAATGAGCAGTTCTTC. Protein product: CASRGTGVNNEQFF.